The 11 T cell receptor beta chains given below trace back to one sample, sequenced in a study of shared clonotypes between healthy human individuals. Profiled with immunoSEQ multiplex PCR; TCRdb holds only in-frame clones, not every one. This table has some 2,500,000 clones, roughly 90% appearing once. The sequencing input was naive CD4+ T cells from PBMCs. As to subset: CD45RA+ positively selected. These receptors came from a man between 18 and 29 years old in good health. Some clones in this sample may be carry-over from other donors' samples.

V gene TRBV10-3 combines with J gene TRBJ1-2, with 9 bases lining up with TRBD1. J was trimmed by 8 bases and V by 4 bases; bases with no gene match: 5. The length of the CDR3 is 13 residues. Per the germline V gene, CDR1 is ENHRY and CDR2 is SYGVKD. CDR3 bases: TGTGCCATCAGTGGGGACAGGGTAAGCGGCTACACCTTC. Protein: CAISGDRVSGYTF.

CDR3 coding DNA: TGTGCCAGCAGGGGACAGACCATTCAGTACTTC. Translating it yields CASRGQTIQYF. The chain joins TRBV6-1 to TRBJ2-4, with 7 positions matching TRBD1. The CDR3 sequence is 11 residues long. V gave up 6 bases and J gave up 9 bases; unmatched junction bases: 2. The V gene's germline CDR1 is MNHNS and CDR2 SASEGT.

This clone was counted a few times. The same CDR3 arises from other DNA sequences in this sample as well. The CDR3 protein is CAWRGWNTEAFF. In DNA, the CDR3 is TGTGCCTGGAGGGGGTGGAACACTGAAGCTTTCTTT. The rearrangement uses TRBV30 and TRBJ1-1; D is undetermined. V dropped 3 bases and J dropped 1 base, with 6 bases sitting between them. Germline V gene data show CDR1 as GTSNPN and CDR2 as SVGIG (reference sequence). The CDR3 covers 12 residues.

The table lists this clone with a count of one. V usage is TRBV7-3 and J usage is TRBJ2-1, with TRBD2 as a possible D gene (5 bases). Looked up from germline, CDR1 is SGHTA and CDR2 is FQGTGA. The CDR3 extends over 14 amino acids. Trimming took off 0 bases at V and 9 bases at J, with 12 bases between the two ends. This CDR3 reads CASSLTDASSEQFF. CDR3 sequence (DNA): TGTGCCAGCAGCTTAACGGATGCTAGCAGTGAGCAGTTCTTC.

This clone was detected once. The V and J genes are TRBV29-1 and TRBJ2-7; D might be TRBD2 (6 bases). The germline V gene has CDR1 SQVTM and CDR2 ANQGSEA. This CDR3 has 13 amino acids. V lost 2 bases and J lost 6, with 14 bases in between. The CDR3 spells CSVEKGGGIEQYF. CDR3 DNA: TGCAGCGTTGAAAAGGGAGGAGGGATCGAGCAGTACTTC.

The chain is built from TRBV7-9 and TRBJ1-4, with D hard to call. With 5 bases removed from V and 13 bases from J, the gap between germline ends came to 23 bases. Germline CDR1 SEHNR, CDR2 FQNEAQ (reference sequence). The CDR3 spans 15 residues. This CDR3 reads CASSETGKTQVGLFF. CDR3 DNA sequence: TGTGCCAGCAGCGAAACCGGGAAAACCCAGGTCGGACTGTTTTTT.

The CDR3 loop reads CASSLVVGAESYEQYF. In nucleotides, the CDR3 is TGTGCCAGCAGCTTGGTAGTCGGGGCGGAGAGCTACGAGCAGTACTTC. The chain carries TRBV5-5 and TRBJ2-7; D may match TRBD1 or TRBD2 (5 bases each). The V end lost 0 bases, the J end lost 3 bases, and 16 bases lay between the germline ends. The germline gives CDR1 SGHKS, CDR2 YYEKEE (reference sequence). The CDR3 totals 16 residues.

This chain joins TRBV2 and TRBJ1-2; 12 nucleotides agree with TRBD1. The CDR3 is made up of 18 amino acids. J was trimmed by 4 bases and V by 4 bases; bases with no gene match: 13. Germline loops: CDR1 SNHLY, CDR2 FYNNEI. The CDR3 DNA reads as TGTGCCAGCAGTGTTACGGCCGCGGGGACAGGGGGCGTCTATGGCTACACCTTC. The encoded protein is CASSVTAAGTGGVYGYTF. Filled out from reference TRBV2 and TRBJ1-2, the complete variable domain reads EPEVTQTPSHQVTQMGQEVILRCVPISNHLYFYWYRQILGQKVEFLVSFYNNEISEKSEIFDDQFSVERPDGSNFTLKIRSTKLEDSAMYFCASSVTAAGTGGVYGYTFGSGTRLTVV.

This chain connects TRBV18 to TRBJ2-1, with D possibly TRBD2 on 7 matching bases. CDR3 length equals 15 residues. Germline CDR1 is KGHSH and CDR2 is LQKENI. The V end lost 3 bases, the J end lost 7 bases, and 16 bases lay between the germline ends. This CDR3 is CASSPLGGGGNEQFF. The CDR3 DNA sequence: TGTGCCAGCTCACCTCTCGGGGGAGGGGGAAATGAGCAGTTCTTC. The complete variable domain, with remaining parts taken from reference TRBV18 and TRBJ2-1, reads NAGVMQNPRHLVRRRGQEARLRCSPMKGHSHVYWYRQLPEEGLKFMVYLQKENIIDESGMPKERFSAEFPKEGPSILRIQQVVRGDSAAYFCASSPLGGGGNEQFFGPGTRLTVL.

The chain uses TRBV6-5 and TRBJ1-1; D is uncertain. Trimming removed 6 bases from V and 0 bases from J, with 11 bases in between. The germline V gene encodes CDR1 MNHEY and CDR2 SVGAGI. The CDR3 covers 14 residues. CDR3 nucleotide sequence: TGTGCCAGCAGCCAAACATCTATGAACACTGAAGCTTTCTTT. Translation gives CASSQTSMNTEAFF.

The table lists this clone with a few counts. This specimen includes other DNA sequences encoding the same CDR3. The genes are TRBV11-2 and TRBJ2-1, with D tentatively TRBD2 (5 bases). Per the germline V gene, CDR1 is SGHAT and CDR2 is FQNNGV. CDR3 size: 13 residues. V was clipped by 0 bases and J by 7 bases, with 7 bases between them. Here the CDR3 reads CASSLDRGNEQFF. CDR3 bases: TGTGCCAGCAGCTTAGATCGGGGTAATGAGCAGTTCTTC.